This T cell receptor beta chain was identified during a study of T cell responses to AZD1222 COVID-19 vaccine. Study results and limitations: Nearly half of spike-specific TCRs reportedly target variant regions that are unmutated in the B.1.351 and B.1.1.7 variants. Vaccine-associated CD4 TCRs spanned spike, dominant at 160-218 and 743-854. Compared with day 0, the breadth and depth of the Spike-specific TCR repertoire rose significantly after two doses of AZD1222. Donors, mostly white British, included more females; clonal diversity was possibly underestimated.

This clone was seen a few times. As yet, its antigen is unknown. Profiling relied on immunoSEQ multiplex PCR, and the TCRdb table lists in-frame clones only, not all of them. The sample has about 82,000 clones; around 85% are singletons. This CDR3 region has 16 residues. CDR1 and CDR2 (germline): SGHDT, YYEEEE. V shed 4 bases, J shed 3 bases, and the junction held 8 bases outside the gene matches. This receptor was taken from an adult who received the AZD1222 COVID-19 vaccine. The sample was peripheral blood, taken 28 days after the second AZD1222 dose. This sequence joins TRBV5-6 and TRBJ2-7, with 12 bases aligning to TRBD2. CDR3 sequence: CASSATSGRTNYEQYF. In DNA, the CDR3 is TGTGCCAGCAGCGCCACTAGCGGGAGGACCAACTACGAGCAGTACTTC. The whole variable domain, filled in from reference TRBV5-6 and TRBJ2-7, reads DAGVTQSPTHLIKTRGQQVTLRCSPKSGHDTVSWYQQALGQGPQFIFQYYEEEERQRGNFPDRFSGHQFPNYSSELNVNALLLGDSALYLCASSATSGRTNYEQYFGPGTRLTVT.